The 3 T cell receptor beta chains reported below all come from one sample, sequenced in a study of cytomegalovirus exposure and HLA in healthy donors. Use of 60 Vbeta and 13 Jbeta primers characterized the PCR. Libraries were prepared by immunoSEQ multiplex PCR; TCRdb keeps only in-frame clonotypes and omits some of them. Here the sample spans nearly 110,000 clones, roughly 82% being singletons. Sample: PBMCs. These receptor sequences come from a man in his forties or fifties in good health and CMV-seronegative.

The chain is built from TRBV4-2 and TRBJ2-3; possible D gene TRBD2, 6 bases. Germline V lookup: CDR1 LGHNA, CDR2 YNFKEQ. V dropped 0 bases and J dropped 3 bases, with 13 bases sitting between them. The CDR3 is 16 residues long. The DNA of the CDR3 is TGTGCCAGCAGCCAAGATTTATCAGGGAGGACAGATACGCAGTATTTT. Amino acids: CASSQDLSGRTDTQYF.

The V call is TRBV5-1, the J call TRBJ2-2; D might be TRBD1 (5 bases). Trimming took 0 bases from V and 0 from J, leaving 6 bases between them. CDR3 size: 15 residues. The germline CDR1 and CDR2 sequences are SGHRS and YFSETQ. The CDR3 nucleotides are TGCGCCAGCAGCTTGGTACAGGCGAACACCGGGGAGCTGTTTTTT. Translation: CASSLVQANTGELFF. Full variable domain (missing parts from reference TRBV5-1 and TRBJ2-2): KAGVTQTPRYLIKTRGQQVTLSCSPISGHRSVSWYQQTPGQGLQFLFEYFSETQRNKGNFPGRFSGRQFSNSRSEMNVSTLELGDSALYLCASSLVQANTGELFFGEGSRLTVL.

The chain links TRBV7-2 to TRBJ2-3; D remains unclear. Trimming removed 5 bases from V and 0 bases from J, with 12 bases in between. CDR1 is SGHTA, CDR2 FQGNSA, per germline. The CDR3 runs 15 residues. The CDR3 reads CASSPVTPSTDTQYF. The CDR3 DNA follows: TGTGCCAGCAGCCCTGTCACACCTAGCACAGATACGCAGTATTTT.